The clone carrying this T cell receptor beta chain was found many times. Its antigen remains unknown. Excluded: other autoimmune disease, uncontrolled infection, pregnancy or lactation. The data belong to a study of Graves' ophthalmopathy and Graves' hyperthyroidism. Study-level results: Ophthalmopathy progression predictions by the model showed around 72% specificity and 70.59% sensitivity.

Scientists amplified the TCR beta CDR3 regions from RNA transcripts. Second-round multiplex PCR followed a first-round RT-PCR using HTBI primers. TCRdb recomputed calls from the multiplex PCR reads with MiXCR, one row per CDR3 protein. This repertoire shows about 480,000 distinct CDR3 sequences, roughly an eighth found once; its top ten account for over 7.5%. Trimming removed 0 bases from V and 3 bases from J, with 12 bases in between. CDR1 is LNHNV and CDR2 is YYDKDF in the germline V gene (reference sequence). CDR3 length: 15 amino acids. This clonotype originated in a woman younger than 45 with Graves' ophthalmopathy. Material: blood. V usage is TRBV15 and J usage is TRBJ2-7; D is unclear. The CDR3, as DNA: TGTGCCACCAGCAGAGAGGGTGTGGGATACTACGAGCAGTACTTC. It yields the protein CATSREGVGYYEQYF.